The rows below give T cell receptor beta chains drawn from one sample of a study of early T cells in non-severe SARS-CoV-2 infection. TCRdb passed the 5' RACE reads through MiXCR, listing each CDR3 protein once. The sample has fewer than 85,000 distinct CDR3 sequences, roughly 12% seen once. Sequencing used whole blood. The source of these receptors is an adult who was a healthcare worker with PCR-confirmed SARS-CoV-2 infection or an uninfected control (not recorded which). Both conserved end residues are part of each CDR3. The order of the fields is D gene, J gene, V gene, CDR3 protein. The D gene is left open where the match is weak.

>TRBD1|TRBJ2-3|TRBV29-1
CSVVGRGRSTHADTQYF
>.|TRBJ1-5|TRBV6-6
CASRKQGSNQTQHF
>.|TRBJ1-3|TRBV12-3/TRBV12-4
CASSSSGAGNTIYF
>.|TRBJ2-5|TRBV5-1
CASSPIEGELEETQYF
>TRBD2|TRBJ2-1|TRBV20-1
CSAVPGLAPTWNEQFF
>TRBD2|TRBJ2-3|TRBV6-6
CASSTRLAGTDTQYF
>.|TRBJ2-5|TRBV7-8
CASSLRPGPGADRIETQYF
>TRBD1|TRBJ1-6|TRBV30
CAWEITDRGSSPLHF
>.|TRBJ2-5|TRBV30
CAWSEDVGETQYF
>.|TRBJ2-1|TRBV6-5
CASSFHGGLYNEQFF
>TRBD2|TRBJ2-5|TRBV19
CASSITAGALGGTQYF
>.|TRBJ2-5|TRBV5-1
CASRIAQETQYF
>.|TRBJ2-3|TRBV12-3/TRBV12-4
CASSLGPRTDTQYF
>TRBD1|TRBJ2-3|TRBV2
CASRPGQRKDTQYF
>TRBD1|TRBJ1-1|TRBV6-5
CATGPGDRGVRNTEAFF
>.|TRBJ1-5|TRBV19
CASSILDQPQHF
>TRBD2|TRBJ2-1|TRBV5-4
CASSPSSGRFMVFQFF
>TRBD2|TRBJ2-3|TRBV19
CASSARGGRVADTQYF
>TRBD1|TRBJ1-1|TRBV6-6
CASSPSLKQGLSTEAFF
>.|TRBJ2-3|TRBV2
CASSERGGRSTDTQYF
>TRBD1|TRBJ1-1|TRBV5-4
CVSSLGQGDTEAFF
>.|TRBJ2-1|TRBV29-1
CSAGDEEQFF
>TRBD1|TRBJ1-5|TRBV6-1
CASSEAPGTGGNQPQHF
>.|TRBJ2-2|TRBV11-3
CASSLDWGSGYTGELFF
>.|TRBJ2-7|TRBV6-6
CASSYSGHPLSYEQYF
>.|TRBJ1-3|TRBV18
CASSPGLGSSGNTIYF
>TRBD1|TRBJ1-3|TRBV4-1
CASSHFRDRDGNTIYF
>TRBD1|TRBJ1-1|TRBV18
CASFQRDRLNTEAFF
>TRBD2|TRBJ2-1|TRBV12-3/TRBV12-4
CASSLPGGNYNEQFF
>.|TRBJ2-3|TRBV6-2/TRBV6-3
CASSPTEDTQYF
>.|TRBJ2-5|TRBV11-2
CASSSTLDLWTQYF
>.|TRBJ1-5|TRBV12-3/TRBV12-4
CASSPNMDSNQPQHF
>.|TRBJ2-7|TRBV24-1
CATSDTGTGIHEQYF
>TRBD2|TRBJ2-5|TRBV7-9
CASSLMGLEIQTQYF
>TRBD1|TRBJ1-1|TRBV6-5
CASSYARTGTGGTEAFF
>.|TRBJ2-3|TRBV9
CASSGGLIGTQYF
>.|TRBJ2-2|TRBV19
CASSIRTANTGELFF
>.|TRBJ1-5|TRBV12-3/TRBV12-4
CASSPGGAQHF
>.|TRBJ2-7|TRBV28
CASSSIISAAYEQYF
>TRBD2|TRBJ2-7|TRBV18
CASSPPGLAGEGEQYF
>TRBD1|TRBJ2-1|TRBV9
CAGAKVQGVVNEQFF
>TRBD2|TRBJ2-3|TRBV7-9
CASSLPTSGDTQYF
>.|TRBJ2-1|TRBV4-1
CASSQDFLGGYYNEQFF
>.|TRBJ2-2|TRBV7-2
CASSLPSFGGELFF
>TRBD1|TRBJ2-2|TRBV12-3/TRBV12-4
CASSTTGARELFF
>.|TRBJ1-1|TRBV2
CASTLGLPRGTEAFF
>TRBD1|TRBJ1-2|TRBV29-1
CSARGTGRLGSGYTF
>.|TRBJ1-5|TRBV20-1
CSAISDSSNQPQHF
>.|TRBJ2-1|TRBV4-1
CASSQGDDEQFF
>TRBD1|TRBJ2-2|TRBV19
CASSTGQANTGELFF
>.|TRBJ1-5|TRBV3-1
CASSPNTLTQPQHF
>.|TRBJ1-2|TRBV6-2/TRBV6-3
CASSYGGRSLGYTF
>.|TRBJ1-2|TRBV6-1
CASSEGGAGRFNYGYTF
>TRBD1|TRBJ2-2|TRBV3-1
CASSQDKGQFTGELFF
>.|TRBJ1-6|TRBV12-3/TRBV12-4
CASSFKGDSPLHF
>.|TRBJ2-7|TRBV29-1
CSGTQGPAYEQYF